The following is a T cell receptor beta chain sequence with its context. These data belong to a study of blood T cell repertoires in COVID-19. The assay was immunoSEQ multiplex PCR, and TCRdb's table has in-frame clones only and misses some. The table has tens of thousands of clones, 90% seen once; the top ten hold 0.52%. The V gene lost 1 base and the J gene lost 1 base, with 7 bases spanning the gap. This CDR3 is built from 14 residues. CDR1 and CDR2 (germline): LGHDT, YNNKEL (reference sequence). The TCR sequence derives from a man aged 45-65 years with COVID-19, enrolled during active disease. The sequencing input was peripheral blood. The chain employs TRBV3-1 (or the pseudogene TRBV3-2) and TRBJ2-5; D unclear. The DNA for the CDR3 is TGTGCCAGCAGCCAAGGTTATATCCAAGAGACCCAGTACTTC. The encoded protein is CASSQGYIQETQYF.